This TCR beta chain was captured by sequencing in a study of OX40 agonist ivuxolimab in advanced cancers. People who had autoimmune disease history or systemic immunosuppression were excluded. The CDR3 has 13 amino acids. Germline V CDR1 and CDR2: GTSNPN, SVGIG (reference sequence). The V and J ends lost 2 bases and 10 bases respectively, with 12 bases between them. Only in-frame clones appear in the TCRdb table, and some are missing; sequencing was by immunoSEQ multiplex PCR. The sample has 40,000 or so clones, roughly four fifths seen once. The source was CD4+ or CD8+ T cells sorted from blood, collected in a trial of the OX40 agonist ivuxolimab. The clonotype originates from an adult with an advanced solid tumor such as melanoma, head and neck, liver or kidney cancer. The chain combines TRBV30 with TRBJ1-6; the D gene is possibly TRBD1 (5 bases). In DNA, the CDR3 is TGTGCCTGGAGTTACCGGGGGAACTCACCCCTCCACTTT. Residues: CAWSYRGNSPLHF.